Following are 31 T cell receptor beta chains from one sample sequenced in a study of cytotoxic CD8 clonotypes in ibrutinib-treated CLL. Sequenced by immunoSEQ multiplex PCR; TCRdb stores in-frame clones only, minus some. The table includes about 180,000 clones, about 84% detected once. The sequenced sample was PBMCs, obtained after 24 months of ibrutinib treatment. The receptors come from a human donor with chronic lymphocytic leukemia.

To note about this clone: The junction departs from the called germline gene at one end, perhaps through a read error. The chain is built from TRBV6-1 and TRBJ1-1, with D tentatively TRBD1 (6 bases). The CDR3 extends over 14 amino acids. Germline V CDR1 and CDR2: MNHNS, SASEGT. CDR3 nucleotide sequence: TGTGCCAGCAGTTCCCCCCAGGGGAACCCTGAAGCTTTCTTT. Its protein product is CASSSPQGNPEAFF.

This clone was detected once. The chain carries TRBV7-9 and TRBJ2-2; TRBD1 aligns across 11 bases. CDR1 is SEHNR, CDR2 FQNEAQ, per germline (reference sequence). The V segment lost 4 bases and the J segment 6 bases; nucleotides outside the gene matches: 13. This CDR3 region has 18 residues. In DNA form, the CDR3 reads TGTGCCAGCAGCTCGGGACAGGGGGTCGGGAGAGTCGCCGGGGAGCTGTTTTTT. Residues: CASSSGQGVGRVAGELFF.

The rearrangement uses TRBV18 and TRBJ1-4, with unresolved D. Germline CDR1 is KGHSH and CDR2 is LQKENI. The CDR3 spans 14 residues. The V end was cut by 2 bases, the J end by 12 bases, with 16 bases between. CDR3: CASSPGEGLGELFF. The CDR3 region has the DNA TGTGCCAGCTCACCAGGGGAAGGACTCGGGGAACTGTTTTTT. The variable domain in full, with the rest retrieved from reference TRBV18 and TRBJ1-4, is NAGVMQNPRHLVRRRGQEARLRCSPMKGHSHVYWYRQLPEEGLKFMVYLQKENIIDESGMPKERFSAEFPKEGPSILRIQQVVRGDSAAYFCASSPGEGLGELFFGSGTQLSVL.

The chain couples TRBV30 to TRBJ1-2; no firm D call. Trimming left V 4 bases short and J 6 bases short, with 0 bases between. Germline V gives CDR1 GTSNPN, CDR2 SVGIG (reference sequence). The length of the CDR3 is 8 residues. The chain's CDR3 is CAWNGYTF. The CDR3 nucleotides read TGTGCCTGGAATGGCTACACCTTC.

The gene calls are TRBV6-5 and TRBJ1-2, with 8 bases fitting TRBD1. Germline V gene data show CDR1 as MNHEY and CDR2 as SVGAGI. The length of the CDR3 is 15 residues. J gave up 0 bases and V 2 bases, and 2 bases lay outside the gene matches. CDR3 coding DNA: TGTGCCAGCAGTTACGCGACAGGGGCTAACTATGGCTACACCTTC. This sequence encodes CASSYATGANYGYTF.

CDR3 in DNA: TGTGCCAGCAGTATACAGGGGCGCGGGAGGGACGAGCAGTACTTC. The encoded protein is CASSIQGRGRDEQYF. The V gene is TRBV28, the J gene TRBJ2-7; 9 bases are a match to TRBD2. Germline CDR1 reads MDHEN; CDR2 reads SYDVKM. Losses at the gene ends were 5 bases for V and 5 bases for J; bases not matched to a gene: 10. This CDR3 region has 15 residues.

The V gene is TRBV2, the J gene TRBJ1-4, with TRBD1 as a possible D gene (6 bases). Germline CDR1 is SNHLY and CDR2 is FYNNEI. The CDR3 is 13 amino acids. The CDR3: CVSAGETNEKLFF. The CDR3 region has the DNA TGTGTCTCCGCAGGGGAGACTAATGAAAAACTGTTTTTT.

The gene calls are TRBV7-8 and TRBJ1-1, with 9 positions matching TRBD1. Germline CDR1 is SGHVS and CDR2 is FQNEAQ. CDR3 length: 13 residues. Losses at the gene ends were 4 bases for V and 11 bases for J; bases not matched to a gene: 8. The CDR3, as DNA: TGTGCCAGCAGCTCGGACAGGGGCACTATCGCTTTCTTT. Translated, it gives CASSSDRGTIAFF.

This chain connects TRBV7-3 to TRBJ2-5, with D possibly TRBD2 on 6 matching bases. Germline CDR1 reads SGHTA; CDR2 reads FQGTGA. The CDR3 extends over 15 amino acids. Trimming shortened V by 4 bases and J by 4 bases, and 16 bases separated the two germline ends. CDR3 protein: CASSSEGRSLETQYF. The CDR3, as DNA: TGTGCCAGCAGCTCGGAGGGACGGAGCCTAGAGACCCAGTACTTC.

The chain carries TRBV5-1 and TRBJ1-1, with a weak D call TRBD1 (5 bases). Germline assignment: CDR1 SGHRS and CDR2 YFSETQ. V was trimmed by 4 bases and J by 6 bases, leaving 22 bases between them. This CDR3 has 16 residues. The CDR3 loop reads CASSITGTLKNPEAFF. Written as DNA, the CDR3 is TGCGCCAGCAGCATTACCGGGACCCTGAAAAATCCTGAAGCTTTCTTT.

The genes are TRBV5-6 and TRBJ1-3; D unclear. Trimming took off 2 bases at V and 4 bases at J, with 13 bases between the two ends. This CDR3 is 15 amino acids long. CDR1 is SGHDT, CDR2 YYEEEE, per germline. The CDR3 loop is CASSLLGPFGNTIYF. CDR3 bases: TGTGCCAGCAGCTTACTTGGTCCCTTCGGAAACACCATATATTTT. Looking up the rest from reference TRBV5-6 and TRBJ1-3 gives the full variable domain: DAGVTQSPTHLIKTRGQQVTLRCSPKSGHDTVSWYQQALGQGPQFIFQYYEEEERQRGNFPDRFSGHQFPNYSSELNVNALLLGDSALYLCASSLLGPFGNTIYFGEGSWLTVV.

V and J are TRBV7-3 and TRBJ2-1; 8 bases fit TRBD1. The V gene's germline CDR1 is SGHTA and CDR2 FQGTGA. The V and J ends lost 4 bases and 6 bases, in that order; junction bases with no gene match: 8. The CDR3 totals 15 residues. CDR3 in amino acids: CASSSHSTGGNEQFF. CDR3 nucleotides: TGTGCCAGCAGCTCCCACTCTACAGGGGGCAATGAGCAGTTCTTC.

The chain employs TRBV18 and TRBJ1-5; no clear D gene. Per the germline V gene, CDR1 is KGHSH and CDR2 is LQKENI. Trimming pared 1 base from V and 1 base from J, leaving 8 bases between. The CDR3 runs 15 residues. CDR3: CASSPQGWSNQPQHF. The CDR3 nucleotides read TGTGCCAGCTCACCACAAGGGTGGAGCAATCAGCCCCAGCATTTT.

V is TRBV30 and J is TRBJ2-7; the D gene is possibly TRBD1 (5 bases). Germline V gene sequence: CDR1 GTSNPN, CDR2 SVGIG (reference sequence). The V gene lost 0 bases and the J gene lost 2 bases, with 11 bases spanning the gap. The length of the CDR3 is 14 residues. DNA of the CDR3: TGTGCCTGGAGTGTAAGGGCAGGGACCTACGAGCAGTACTTC. As protein: CAWSVRAGTYEQYF.

The rearrangement joins TRBV18 to TRBJ1-5; D unclear. The CDR3 extends over 14 amino acids. V lost 1 base to trimming and J lost 6 bases, with 10 bases between them. Germline loops: CDR1 KGHSH, CDR2 LQKENI. The CDR3 region is CASSPRANSQPQHF. The DNA of the CDR3 is TGTGCCAGCTCACCACGGGCAAATAGTCAGCCCCAGCATTTT.

The rearrangement links TRBV11-3 to TRBJ2-7; a possible D gene is TRBD2 (6 bases). CDR1 and CDR2 from the germline V gene are SGHNT and YENEEA. V was pared by 5 bases and J by 6 bases, with 17 bases between. The CDR3 totals 14 residues. The CDR3 sequence: CASSPQNFGGEQYF. The CDR3, as DNA: TGTGCCAGCAGCCCCCAAAACTTCGGGGGCGAGCAGTACTTC.

This sequence joins TRBV4-2 and TRBJ2-1, with 9 bases fitting TRBD2. The germline V gene encodes CDR1 LGHNA and CDR2 YNFKEQ. The CDR3 is made up of 14 amino acids. V was pared by 4 bases and J by 6 bases, with 4 bases of the junction left unmatched. The CDR3 region has the DNA TGTGCCAGCAGCCTAGCGGGGGTGGGCAATGAGCAGTTCTTC. Translated: CASSLAGVGNEQFF.

The chain carries TRBV6-1 and TRBJ1-2; 8 bases fit TRBD1. This CDR3 is built from 15 residues. The germline V gene has CDR1 MNHNS and CDR2 SASEGT. With V trimmed by 5 bases and J by 2 bases, 7 bases remained unmatched. The CDR3 DNA is TGTGCCAGCAGTTTCCGGGACAGGACGAACTATGGCTACACCTTC. As protein: CASSFRDRTNYGYTF.

There are many counts of this clone. The chain joins TRBV6-5 to TRBJ1-1, with D uncertain. This CDR3 has 12 amino acids. Germline loops: CDR1 MNHEY, CDR2 SVGAGI. V was cut by 2 bases and J by 1 base, with 2 bases left in between. The CDR3 coding sequence is TGTGCCAGCAGTTACACGAACACTGAAGCTTTCTTT. Translating gives CASSYTNTEAFF.

The chain is built from TRBV30 and TRBJ2-7, with D possibly TRBD1 on 5 matching bases. The germline V gene encodes CDR1 GTSNPN and CDR2 SVGIG (reference sequence). Trimming removed 3 bases from V and 2 bases from J, with 14 bases in between. This CDR3 has 14 residues. The CDR3 DNA sequence: TGTGCCTGGAGCCCCCCACAGGCCCCCTACGAGCAGTACTTC. It translates to CAWSPPQAPYEQYF.

This sequence joins TRBV6-6 and TRBJ2-5, with D maybe TRBD1 (7 bases). Trimming cost V 2 bases and J 1 base, with 11 bases left between them. This CDR3 comprises 15 residues. CDR1 is MNHNY, CDR2 SVGAGI, per germline (reference sequence). The CDR3 loop is CASSYAGQIQETQYF. CDR3 nucleotide sequence: TGTGCCAGCAGTTACGCGGGACAGATCCAAGAGACCCAGTACTTC.

V is TRBV27 and J is TRBJ2-3; 11 bases map to TRBD2. The CDR3 totals 16 residues. From germline, CDR1 is MNHEY and CDR2 SMNVEV (reference sequence). The trim removed 5 bases at V and 2 bases at J, leaving 6 bases unmatched. The CDR3 DNA sequence: TGTGCCAGCAGTCGGCGACTAGCGGGGATCACAGATACGCAGTATTTT. The encoded protein is CASSRRLAGITDTQYF.

V usage is TRBV11-2 and J usage is TRBJ1-1; D ambiguous. Trimming left V 1 base short and J 5 bases short, with 8 bases between. This CDR3 contains 13 residues. In germline, CDR1 is SGHAT, CDR2 FQNNGV. The CDR3 DNA reads as TGTGCCAGCAGCTTAGCGGGCTGGACTGAAGCTTTCTTT. It translates to CASSLAGWTEAFF.

This chain connects TRBV5-1 to TRBJ1-1; D is unclear. The CDR3 spans 14 residues. CDR1 is SGHRS and CDR2 is YFSETQ in the germline V gene. The V end lost 4 bases, the J end lost 0 bases, and 10 bases lay between the germline ends. Here the CDR3 reads CASSPHGMNTEAFF. The CDR3, as DNA: TGCGCCAGCAGCCCCCACGGGATGAACACTGAAGCTTTCTTT.

The genes are TRBV7-9 and TRBJ1-2; D is unresolved. CDR1 SEHNR and CDR2 FQNEAQ come from the germline V gene (reference sequence). Between the trimmed V and J ends, which lost 1 base and 8 bases, there was a span of 11 bases. The CDR3 extends over 13 amino acids. In DNA, the CDR3 is TGTGCCAGCAGCTTAGGAACCCTCTTCGGCTACACCTTC. This gives the protein CASSLGTLFGYTF.

The rearrangement joins TRBV12-5 to TRBJ2-3, with D maybe TRBD1 (5 bases). Deletions cut 7 bases from V and 1 base from J, with 21 bases between. CDR3 length: 17 residues. Germline V gene lookup returns CDR1 LGHNT and CDR2 FRNRAP. CDR3 bases: TGTGCTAGTGCTACCATTTCTGGGGCCAGGGGCACAGATACGCAGTATTTT. As protein: CASATISGARGTDTQYF.

The V call is TRBV6-6, the J call TRBJ2-1; D not certain. There are 12 residues in the CDR3. Trimming left V 6 bases short and J 3 bases short, with 6 bases between. CDR1 MNHNY and CDR2 SVGAGI come from the germline V gene (reference sequence). The CDR3, as DNA: TGTGCCAGCAGCTTCCTCTACAATGAGCAGTTCTTC. This translates into CASSFLYNEQFF.

This clone showed up just a few times. CDR3 bases: TGTGCCAGCAGCTTGATACAGGGGGCTTACGAGCAGTACTTC. As protein: CASSLIQGAYEQYF. The chain uses TRBV5-4 and TRBJ2-7; TRBD1 matches 9 bases. The germline V gene has CDR1 SGHNT and CDR2 YYREEE (reference sequence). The CDR3 spans 14 residues. The J segment lost 4 bases and the V segment lost 1 base, leaving 3 bases of the junction unmatched.

CDR3 DNA sequence: TGTGCCAGTAGTATCCCCTTGGGATATGGCTACACCTTC. Protein sequence: CASSIPLGYGYTF. The J gene is TRBJ1-2, the V gene TRBV19; D is uncertain. This CDR3 is 13 amino acids long. Trimming stripped 3 bases from V and 5 bases from J, with 10 bases between. Germline V gives CDR1 LNHDA, CDR2 SQIVND (reference sequence). The full variable domain, with the rest looked up from reference TRBV19 and TRBJ1-2, is DGGITQSPKYLFRKEGQNVTLSCEQNLNHDAMYWYRQDPGQGLRLIYYSQIVNDFQKGDIAEGYSVSREKKESFPLTVTSAQKNPTAFYLCASSIPLGYGYTFGSGTRLTVV.

This clone is a singleton in its sample. The rearrangement links TRBV5-5 to TRBJ2-1; D is uncertain. Germline assignment: CDR1 SGHKS and CDR2 YYEKEE (reference sequence). With 1 base removed from V and 0 bases from J, the gap between germline ends came to 8 bases. The CDR3 runs 15 residues. DNA for the CDR3: TGTGCCAGCAGCTTGAACGGAAACTCCTACAATGAGCAGTTCTTC. Translating gives CASSLNGNSYNEQFF.

This clone showed up many times. The CDR3 coding sequence is TGTGCCAGCAGCTTAACCCTAACAGGGTCGATGAACACTGAAGCTTTCTTT. This translates into CASSLTLTGSMNTEAFF. The chain couples TRBV7-3 to TRBJ1-1; possible D gene TRBD1, 6 bases. Trimming removed 0 bases at V and 0 bases at J, with 14 bases between. CDR3 length equals 17 residues. Germline V gives CDR1 SGHTA, CDR2 FQGTGA.